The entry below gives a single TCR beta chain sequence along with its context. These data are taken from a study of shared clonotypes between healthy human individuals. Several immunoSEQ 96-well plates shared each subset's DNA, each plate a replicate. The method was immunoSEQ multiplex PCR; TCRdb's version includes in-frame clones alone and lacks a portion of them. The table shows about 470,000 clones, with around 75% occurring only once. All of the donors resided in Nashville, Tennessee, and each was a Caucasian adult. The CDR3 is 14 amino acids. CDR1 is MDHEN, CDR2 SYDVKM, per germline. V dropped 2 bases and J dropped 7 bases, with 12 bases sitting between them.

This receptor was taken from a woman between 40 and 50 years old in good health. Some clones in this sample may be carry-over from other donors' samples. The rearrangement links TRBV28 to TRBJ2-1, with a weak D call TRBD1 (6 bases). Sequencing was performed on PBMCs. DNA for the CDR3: TGTGCCAGCAGTTTAACCGGGACACCGAATGAGCAGTTCTTC. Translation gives CASSLTGTPNEQFF.